This T cell receptor beta chain was sequenced during a study of human T cells and chemical hapten exposure. Study-level background: The study patch tested 0.01% DPC on the upper back and read results at 6 days.

TCRdb independently ran MiXCR on the RACE reads; one entry per CDR3 protein. Among tens of thousands of distinct CDR3 sequences listed, roughly 11% were seen once. This clonotype was counted many times. The antigen is undetermined. Time point meaning: patch test 2, 6 weeks after DPC sensitization. The treatment: therapeutic diphenylcyclopropenone sensitization with weekly scalp DPC. Whole-study findings and limits: Controls formed significantly fewer large CDR3 similarity clusters than expanded TCRs did. Those TCRs sitting above 1 in 1000 frequency stayed the same with DPC sensitization.

Trimming removed 2 bases from V and 6 bases from J; junction bases left unmatched: 10. Germline values: CDR1 KGHDR, CDR2 SFDVKD. The CDR3 runs 17 residues. The sample consisted of whole blood, taken in connection with sensitization to the hapten diphenylcyclopropenone (DPC). The genes are TRBV24-1 and TRBJ1-4; 8 nucleotides agree with TRBD1. This clonotype was sampled from a man in his forties or fifties with alopecia areata. Some clones in this sample may be carry-over from other donors' samples. The CDR3 protein is CATSDSRTGSLDEKLFF. CDR3 bases: TGTGCCACCAGTGATTCACGGACAGGGTCATTAGATGAAAAACTGTTTTTT.